The 5 T cell receptor beta chains below all came from one sample that was sequenced in a study of blood T cell repertoires in COVID-19. TCRdb's table, derived via immunoSEQ multiplex PCR, lists solely in-frame clones and lacks some. The sample consists of approximately 390,000 clones, around 87% of them appearing once. The source material was peripheral blood. The receptors were gathered from a woman aged 60-70 years with COVID-19, enrolled during active disease.

The CDR3 spells CASSTGQLASSYEQYF. Written as DNA, the CDR3 is TGTGCCAGCAGCACGGGACAGCTCGCGAGCTCCTACGAGCAGTACTTC. The gene calls are TRBV5-4 and TRBJ2-7; 7 positions match TRBD1. The CDR3 length is 16 residues. The ends lost 4 bases at V and 0 bases at J; junction bases unmatched: 10. The germline V gene encodes CDR1 SGHNT and CDR2 YYREEE (reference sequence). Using reference TRBV5-4 and TRBJ2-7 for the parts outside the CDR3, the full variable domain is ETGVTQSPTHLIKTRGQQVTLRCSSQSGHNTVSWYQQALGQGPQFIFQYYREEENGRGNFPPRFSGLQFPNYSSELNVNALELDDSALYLCASSTGQLASSYEQYFGPGTRLTVT.

Here the CDR3 DNA reads TGTGCCAGCAGCTCCCCGGACAGGGGTAACTATGGCTACACCTTC. Its translation: CASSSPDRGNYGYTF. The chain links TRBV6-2 or TRBV6-3 to TRBJ1-2; TRBD1 matches 9 bases. Trimming removed 6 bases from V and 1 base from J; junction bases left unmatched: 6. CDR1 is MNHEY and CDR2 is SVGEGT in the germline V gene. CDR3 length: 15 residues.

This chain joins TRBV24-1 and TRBJ2-1; 8 bases are shared with TRBD1. Germline CDR1 is KGHDR and CDR2 is SFDVKD. The CDR3 is made up of 15 amino acids. V lost 5 bases and J lost 7; bases outside the gene matches: 9. CDR3 sequence (DNA): TGTGCCACCAGTGCCTTGGACAGGGACGGAAATGAGCAGTTCTTC. Amino acids: CATSALDRDGNEQFF.

The genes are TRBV7-8 and TRBJ1-1, with TRBD1 identical over 7 bases. Germline assignment: CDR1 SGHVS and CDR2 FQNEAQ. The length of the CDR3 is 13 residues. With V trimmed by 5 bases and J by 7 bases, 7 bases remained unmatched. The CDR3 nucleotides are TGTGCCAGCAGCCCCGCGCAGGGGGGTGAAGCTTTCTTT. Protein: CASSPAQGGEAFF.

The chain links TRBV5-6 to TRBJ1-1; D may be TRBD1 (5 bases). V shed 4 bases and J shed 4 bases, with 14 bases lying between them. Germline V gives CDR1 SGHDT, CDR2 YYEEEE. This CDR3 has 14 residues. Here the CDR3 DNA reads TGTGCCAGCAGCCGAACCAGGGTCCCCACTGAAGCTTTCTTT. Amino acid sequence: CASSRTRVPTEAFF.